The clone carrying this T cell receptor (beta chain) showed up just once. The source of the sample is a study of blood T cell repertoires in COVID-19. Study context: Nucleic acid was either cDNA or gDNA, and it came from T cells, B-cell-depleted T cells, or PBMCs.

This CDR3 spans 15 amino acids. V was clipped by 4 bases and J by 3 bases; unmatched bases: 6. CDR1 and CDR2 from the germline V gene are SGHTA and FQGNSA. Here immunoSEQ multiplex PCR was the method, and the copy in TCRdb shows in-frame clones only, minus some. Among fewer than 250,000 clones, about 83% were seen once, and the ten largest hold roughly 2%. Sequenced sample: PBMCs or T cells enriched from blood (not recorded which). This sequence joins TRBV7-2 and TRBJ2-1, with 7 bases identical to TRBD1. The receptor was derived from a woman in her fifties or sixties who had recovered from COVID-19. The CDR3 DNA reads TGTGCCAGCAGCTCGAACAGGGGAAGCTACAATGAGCAGTTCTTC. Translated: CASSSNRGSYNEQFF.